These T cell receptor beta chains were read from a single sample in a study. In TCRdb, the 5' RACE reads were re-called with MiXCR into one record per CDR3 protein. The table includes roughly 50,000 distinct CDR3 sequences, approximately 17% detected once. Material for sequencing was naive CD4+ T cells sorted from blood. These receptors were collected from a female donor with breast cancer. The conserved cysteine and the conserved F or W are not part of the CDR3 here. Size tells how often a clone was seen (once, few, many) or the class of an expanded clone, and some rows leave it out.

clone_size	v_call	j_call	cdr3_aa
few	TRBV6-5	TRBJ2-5	ASSYASGRETQY
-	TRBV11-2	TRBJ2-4	ASRRWTGDIQY
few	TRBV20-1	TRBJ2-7	SAYRDRVHYEQY
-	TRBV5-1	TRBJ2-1	ASSWGPTSGGREQF
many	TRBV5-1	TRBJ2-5	ASYEGYQETQY
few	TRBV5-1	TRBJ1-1	ASSLIPGLNTEAF
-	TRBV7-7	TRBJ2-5	ASSLAGLAGGPETQY
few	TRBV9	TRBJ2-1	ASSVEMNEQF
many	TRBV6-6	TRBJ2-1	ASSYSVVNHNEQF
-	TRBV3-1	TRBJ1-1	ASTDGAGTEAF
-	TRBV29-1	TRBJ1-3	SVANRSSGNTIY
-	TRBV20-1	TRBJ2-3	SARDPNRGWTDTQY
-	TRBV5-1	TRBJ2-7	ASSSSGLRSYEQY
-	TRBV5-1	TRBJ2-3	ASSSGPDGTDTQY
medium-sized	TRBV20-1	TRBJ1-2	RGGQGAIGYT
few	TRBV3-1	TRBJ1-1	ASSPTEHTEAF
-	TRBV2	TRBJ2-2	ASSEELAANTGELF
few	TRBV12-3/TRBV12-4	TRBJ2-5	ASSLPGTQETQY
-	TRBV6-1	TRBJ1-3	ASSVTGGSGNTIY
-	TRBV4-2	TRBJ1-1	ASSQDPSSLTEAF
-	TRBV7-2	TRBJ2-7	ASSVGGQGSYEQH
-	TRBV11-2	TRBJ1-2	ASSPDSNGYT
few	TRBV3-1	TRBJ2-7	ASSQDVPGQQY
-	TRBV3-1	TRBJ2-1	TSSGGSYEQF
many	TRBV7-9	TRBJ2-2	ASSGRTGNTGELF
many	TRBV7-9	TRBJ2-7	ASSNYPSEQY
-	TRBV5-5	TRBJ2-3	AGSLEGRRTDTQY
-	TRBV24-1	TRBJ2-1	ATSGDAALSYNEQF
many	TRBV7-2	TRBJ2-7	ASSLGASGITEQY
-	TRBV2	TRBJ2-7	AGDRGGGSYEQY
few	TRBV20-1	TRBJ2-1	SARDRTSGQHNEQF
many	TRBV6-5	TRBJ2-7	ASSLGQGRTYEQY
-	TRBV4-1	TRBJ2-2	ASSQQAQLTGELF
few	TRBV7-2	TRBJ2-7	ASSLVGLAHEQY
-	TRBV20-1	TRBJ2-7	SASPAGRAYEQY
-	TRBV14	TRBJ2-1	ASSQVVNEQF
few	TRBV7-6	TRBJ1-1	ASSSWGRDTEAF
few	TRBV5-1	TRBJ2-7	ASSLTGASSYEQY
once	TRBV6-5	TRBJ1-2	ANSDPTANYGYT